The sample holds many counts of the clone carrying this T cell receptor (beta chain). The CDR3 extends over 13 amino acids. The V end was cut by 2 bases, the J end by 5 bases, with 10 bases between. Germline values: CDR1 SGHDT, CDR2 YYEEEE. TCRdb reanalysed the 5' RACE reads using MiXCR and keeps one entry per CDR3 protein. The sample has 100,000 or so distinct CDR3 sequences, 17% seen once. The data originate from a study of T cells of healthy individuals. The sequence derives from a human donor in good health. The rearrangement links TRBV5-6 to TRBJ2-5; D remains unclear. The CDR3 DNA is TGTGCCAGCAGCTTCGTCGGGCGGGAGACCCAGTACTTC. Its translation: CASSFVGRETQYF.